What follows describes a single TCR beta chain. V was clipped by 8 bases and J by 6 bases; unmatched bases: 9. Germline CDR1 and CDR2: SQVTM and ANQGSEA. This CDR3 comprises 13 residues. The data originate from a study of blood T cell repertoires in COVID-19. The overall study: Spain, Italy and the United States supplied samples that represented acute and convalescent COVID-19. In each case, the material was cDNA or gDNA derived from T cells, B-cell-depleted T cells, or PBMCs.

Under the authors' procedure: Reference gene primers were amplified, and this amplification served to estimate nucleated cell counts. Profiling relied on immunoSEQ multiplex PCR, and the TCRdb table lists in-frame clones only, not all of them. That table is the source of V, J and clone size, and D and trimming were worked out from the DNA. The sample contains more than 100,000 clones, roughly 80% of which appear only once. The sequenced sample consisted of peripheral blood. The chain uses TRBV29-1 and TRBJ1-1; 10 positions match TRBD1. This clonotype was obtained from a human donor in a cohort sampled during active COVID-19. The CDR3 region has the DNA TGCAGCCTCCGGGACAGGGGTTCATCTGAAGCTTTCTTT. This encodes CSLRDRGSSEAFF.